This T cell receptor beta chain is drawn from a study of control samples from healthy donors and cancer patients. Data came from immunoSEQ multiplex PCR; TCRdb stores just in-frame clones and leaves some out. The sample carries approximately 150,000 clones, 75% to 95% recorded once. The CDR3 consists of 13 residues. The J segment lost 1 base and the V segment lost 7 bases, leaving 1 base of the junction unmatched. Germline V gives CDR1 SEHNR, CDR2 FQNEAQ (reference sequence). The V call is TRBV7-9, the J call TRBJ2-1; TRBD1 aligns across 7 bases. The sample was blood. The clonotype was recovered from a woman in her thirties or forties in good health. CDR3 in DNA: TGTGCCAGCACACAGGGGTCCTACAATGAGCAGTTCTTC. Translating it yields CASTQGSYNEQFF.